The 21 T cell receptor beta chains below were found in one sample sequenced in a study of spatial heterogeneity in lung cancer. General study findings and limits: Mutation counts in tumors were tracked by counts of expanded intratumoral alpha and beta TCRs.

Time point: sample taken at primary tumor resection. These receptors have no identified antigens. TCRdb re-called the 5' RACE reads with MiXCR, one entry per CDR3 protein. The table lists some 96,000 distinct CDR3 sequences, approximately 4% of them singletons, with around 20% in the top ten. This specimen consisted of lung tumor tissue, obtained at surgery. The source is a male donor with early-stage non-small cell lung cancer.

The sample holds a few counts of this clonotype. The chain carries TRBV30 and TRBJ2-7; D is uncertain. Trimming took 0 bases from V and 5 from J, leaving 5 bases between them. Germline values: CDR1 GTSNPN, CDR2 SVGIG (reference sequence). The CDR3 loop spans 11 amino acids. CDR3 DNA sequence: TGTGCCTGGAGTGTAACCCACGAGCAGTACTTC. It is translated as CAWSVTHEQYF.

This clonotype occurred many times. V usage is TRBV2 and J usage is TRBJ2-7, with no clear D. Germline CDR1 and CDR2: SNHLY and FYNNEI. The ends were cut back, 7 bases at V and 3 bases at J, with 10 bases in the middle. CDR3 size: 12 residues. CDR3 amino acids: CASIKQNYEQYF. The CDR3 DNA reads TGTGCCAGCATTAAGCAGAACTACGAGCAGTACTTC.

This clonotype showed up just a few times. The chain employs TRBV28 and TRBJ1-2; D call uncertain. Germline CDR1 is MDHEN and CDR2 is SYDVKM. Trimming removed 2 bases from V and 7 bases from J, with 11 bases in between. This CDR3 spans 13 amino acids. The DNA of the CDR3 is TGTGCCAGCAGTTTAGGCCTACCAGGTGGCTACACCTTC. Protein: CASSLGLPGGYTF.

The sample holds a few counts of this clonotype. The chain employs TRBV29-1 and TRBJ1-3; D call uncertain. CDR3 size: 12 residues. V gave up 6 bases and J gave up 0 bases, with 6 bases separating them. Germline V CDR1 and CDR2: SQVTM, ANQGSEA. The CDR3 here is CSVLLSGNTIYF. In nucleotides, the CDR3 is TGCAGCGTCCTACTCTCTGGAAACACCATATATTTT.

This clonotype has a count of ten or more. The CDR3 is CASSGDRGADTQYF. CDR3 DNA: TGTGCCAGCAGCGGGGACAGGGGGGCAGATACGCAGTATTTT. J is TRBJ2-3 and V is TRBV2; the match to TRBD1 covers 11 bases. There are 14 residues in the CDR3. Germline CDR1 SNHLY, CDR2 FYNNEI. Losses at the gene ends were 6 bases for V and 4 bases for J; bases not matched to a gene: 3.

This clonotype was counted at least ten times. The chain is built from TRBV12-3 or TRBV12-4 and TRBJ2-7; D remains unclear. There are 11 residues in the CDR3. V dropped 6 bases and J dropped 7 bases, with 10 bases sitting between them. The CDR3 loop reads CASSLLGEQYF. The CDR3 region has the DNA TGTGCCAGCAGCCTCCTCGGGGAGCAGTACTTC.

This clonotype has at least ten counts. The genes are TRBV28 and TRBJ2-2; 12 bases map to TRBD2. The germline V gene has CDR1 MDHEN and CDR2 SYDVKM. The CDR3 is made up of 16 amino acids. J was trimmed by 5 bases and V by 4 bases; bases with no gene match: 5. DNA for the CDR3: TGTGCCAGCAGTTCCGGACTAGCGGGACAAACCGGGGAGCTGTTTTTT. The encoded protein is CASSSGLAGQTGELFF.

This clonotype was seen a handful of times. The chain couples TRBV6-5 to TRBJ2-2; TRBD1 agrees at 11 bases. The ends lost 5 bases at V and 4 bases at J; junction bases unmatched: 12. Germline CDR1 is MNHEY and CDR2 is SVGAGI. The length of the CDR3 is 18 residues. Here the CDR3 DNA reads TGTGCCAGCAGTCGGGTCCTCAGGACAGGGGGCTTCACCGGGGAGCTGTTTTTT. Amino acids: CASSRVLRTGGFTGELFF.

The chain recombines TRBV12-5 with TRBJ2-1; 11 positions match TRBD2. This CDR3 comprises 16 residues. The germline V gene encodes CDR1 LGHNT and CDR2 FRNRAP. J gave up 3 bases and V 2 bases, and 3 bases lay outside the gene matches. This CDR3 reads CASGLTSGSVYNEQFF. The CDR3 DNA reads TGTGCTAGTGGTTTGACTAGCGGGAGTGTCTACAATGAGCAGTTCTTC.

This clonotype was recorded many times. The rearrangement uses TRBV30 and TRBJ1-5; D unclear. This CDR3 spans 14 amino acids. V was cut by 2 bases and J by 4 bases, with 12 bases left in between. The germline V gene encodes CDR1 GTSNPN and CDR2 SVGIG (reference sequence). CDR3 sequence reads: CAWSPGLGNQPQHF. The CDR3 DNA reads TGTGCCTGGAGTCCCGGACTGGGGAATCAGCCCCAGCATTTT.

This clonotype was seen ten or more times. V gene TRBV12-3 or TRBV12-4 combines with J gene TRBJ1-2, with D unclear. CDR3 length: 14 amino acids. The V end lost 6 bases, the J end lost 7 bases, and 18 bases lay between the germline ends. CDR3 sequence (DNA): TGTGCCAGCAGACCCAACCCGGTGGCCGGTGGCTACACCTTC. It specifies CASRPNPVAGGYTF.

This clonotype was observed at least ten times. CDR3 DNA sequence: TGTGCCAGCAGTTTCACGCACGCGTGGGGGGCGGGTAAGGTCAATGAGCAGTTCTTC. It translates to CASSFTHAWGAGKVNEQFF. The chain has TRBV28 and TRBJ2-1; TRBD1 or TRBD2 may be the D gene (6 bases each). CDR1 and CDR2 from the germline V gene are MDHEN and SYDVKM. The length of the CDR3 is 19 residues. Trimming removed 3 bases at V and 6 bases at J, with 27 bases between.

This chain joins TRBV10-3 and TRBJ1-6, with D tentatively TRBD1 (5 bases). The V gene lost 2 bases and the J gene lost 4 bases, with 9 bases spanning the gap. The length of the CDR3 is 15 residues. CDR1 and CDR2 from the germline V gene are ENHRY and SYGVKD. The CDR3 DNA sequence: TGTGCCATCAGTGAGGGGACGGAATATAATTCACCCCTCCACTTT. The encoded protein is CAISEGTEYNSPLHF.

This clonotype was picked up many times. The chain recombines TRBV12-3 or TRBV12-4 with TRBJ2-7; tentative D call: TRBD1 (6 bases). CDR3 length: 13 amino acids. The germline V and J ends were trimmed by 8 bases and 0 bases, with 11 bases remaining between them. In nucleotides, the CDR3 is TGTGCCAGCCGGGGACACGGCTCCTACGAGCAGTACTTC. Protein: CASRGHGSYEQYF.

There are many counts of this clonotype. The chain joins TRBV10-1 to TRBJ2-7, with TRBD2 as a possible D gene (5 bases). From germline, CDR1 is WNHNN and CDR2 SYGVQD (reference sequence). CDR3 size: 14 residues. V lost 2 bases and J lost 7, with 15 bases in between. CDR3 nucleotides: TGCGCCAGCAGTGAGGCCTATGGTCCGGGGGAGCAGTACTTC. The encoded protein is CASSEAYGPGEQYF.

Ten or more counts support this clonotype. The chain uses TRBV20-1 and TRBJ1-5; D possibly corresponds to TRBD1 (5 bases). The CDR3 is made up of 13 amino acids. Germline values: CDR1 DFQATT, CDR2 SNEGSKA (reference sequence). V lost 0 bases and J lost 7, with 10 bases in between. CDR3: CSARDREEQPQHF. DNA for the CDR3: TGCAGTGCTAGAGACAGGGAAGAACAGCCCCAGCATTTT.

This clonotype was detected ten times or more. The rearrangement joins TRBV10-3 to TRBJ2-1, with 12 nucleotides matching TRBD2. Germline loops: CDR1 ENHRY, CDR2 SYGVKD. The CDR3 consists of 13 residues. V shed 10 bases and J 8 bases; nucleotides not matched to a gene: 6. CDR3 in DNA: TGTGCCACGGCTAGCGGGAGGGGCTATGAGCAGTTCTTC. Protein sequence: CATASGRGYEQFF.

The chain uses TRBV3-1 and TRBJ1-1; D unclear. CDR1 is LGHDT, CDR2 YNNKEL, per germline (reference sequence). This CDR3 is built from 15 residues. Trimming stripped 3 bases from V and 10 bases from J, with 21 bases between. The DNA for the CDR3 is TGTGCCAGCAGCCACTTTCAGGCCAGCAGCACGCCAGCTTTCTTT. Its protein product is CASSHFQASSTPAFF.

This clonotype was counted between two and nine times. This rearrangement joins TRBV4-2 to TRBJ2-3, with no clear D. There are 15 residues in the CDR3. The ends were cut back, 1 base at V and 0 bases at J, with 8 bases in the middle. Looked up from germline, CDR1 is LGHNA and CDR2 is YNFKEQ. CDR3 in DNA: TGTGCCAGCAGCCAAGTCGGTACAAGCACAGATACGCAGTATTTT. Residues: CASSQVGTSTDTQYF.

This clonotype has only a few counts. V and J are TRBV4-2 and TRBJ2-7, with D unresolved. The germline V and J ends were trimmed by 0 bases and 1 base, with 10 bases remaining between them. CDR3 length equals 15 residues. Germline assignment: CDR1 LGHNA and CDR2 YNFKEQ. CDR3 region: CASSQDRRASYEQYF. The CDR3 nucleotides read TGTGCCAGCAGCCAAGATCGCCGAGCTTCCTACGAGCAGTACTTC.

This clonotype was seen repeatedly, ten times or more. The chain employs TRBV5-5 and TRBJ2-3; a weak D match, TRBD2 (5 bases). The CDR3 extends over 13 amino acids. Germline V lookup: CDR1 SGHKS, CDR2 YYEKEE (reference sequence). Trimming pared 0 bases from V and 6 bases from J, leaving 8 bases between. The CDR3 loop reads CASSLEGADTQYF. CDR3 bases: TGTGCCAGCAGCTTGGAGGGAGCGGATACGCAGTATTTT.